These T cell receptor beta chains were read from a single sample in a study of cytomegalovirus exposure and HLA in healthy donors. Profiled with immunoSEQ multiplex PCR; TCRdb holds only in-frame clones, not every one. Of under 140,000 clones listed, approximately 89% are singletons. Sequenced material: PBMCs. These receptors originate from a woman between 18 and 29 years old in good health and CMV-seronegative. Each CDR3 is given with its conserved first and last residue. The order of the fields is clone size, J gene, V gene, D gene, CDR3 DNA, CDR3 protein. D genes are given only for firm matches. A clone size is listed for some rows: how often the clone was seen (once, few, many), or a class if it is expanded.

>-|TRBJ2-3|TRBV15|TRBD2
TGTGCCACCAGCAGAAGTGGTCAGCGGGGGGAGGCAGATACGCAGTATTTT
CATSRSGQRGEADTQYF
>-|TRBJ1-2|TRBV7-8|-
TGTGCCAGCAGCGATGCTGGGGCCCGGGGCTACACCTTC
CASSDAGARGYTF
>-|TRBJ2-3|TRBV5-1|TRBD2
TGCGCCAGCAGCTCAGAGGTAGTGGCGGGGGTAGCGGCAGATACGCAGTATTTT
CASSSEVVAGVAADTQYF
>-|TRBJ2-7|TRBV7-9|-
TGTGCCAGCAGCCCGTCGGGGGAGGAGCAGTACTTC
CASSPSGEEQYF
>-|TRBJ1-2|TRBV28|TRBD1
TGTGCCAGCACTCTCCGACAGGGCGATAACTATGGCTACACCTTC
CASTLRQGDNYGYTF
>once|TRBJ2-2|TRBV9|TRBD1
TGTGCCAGCAGCGTCGGACAGGGAGGGAACACCGGGGAGCTGTTTTTT
CASSVGQGGNTGELFF
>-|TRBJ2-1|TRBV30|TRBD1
TGTGCCTGGAGTTGGAAGGCAGGGGGCGAGAACAATGAGCAGTTCTTC
CAWSWKAGGENNEQFF
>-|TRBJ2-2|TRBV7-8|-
TGTGCCAGCAACGTCCAGAATGGTAACACCGGGGAGCTGTTTTTT
CASNVQNGNTGELFF
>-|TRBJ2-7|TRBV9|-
TGTGCCAGCAGCCCCGGAGGGACGATGGACGAGCAGTACTTC
CASSPGGTMDEQYF
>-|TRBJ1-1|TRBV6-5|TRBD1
TGTGCCAGCAGTTACCAACTATCCGGGACAGGCGAAGCTTTCTTT
CASSYQLSGTGEAFF
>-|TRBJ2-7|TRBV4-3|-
TGCGCCAGCAGCCAAGACAGGTGGACCTACGAGCAGTACTTC
CASSQDRWTYEQYF
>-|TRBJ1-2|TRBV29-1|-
TGCAGCGTCTCTCGAGAAAACTATGGCTACACCTTC
CSVSRENYGYTF
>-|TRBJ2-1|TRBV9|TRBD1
TGTGCCAGCAGCGTATCGGGACAGGGTGTATCCTACAATGAGCAGTTCTTC
CASSVSGQGVSYNEQFF
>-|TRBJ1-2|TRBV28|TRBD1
TGTGCCAGCAGCGCTGTCTCGACAGGGAAGGGCTACACCTTC
CASSAVSTGKGYTF
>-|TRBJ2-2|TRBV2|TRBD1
TGTGCCAGCAGAGGACAGGGGGCTTACACCGGGGAGCTGTTTTTT
CASRGQGAYTGELFF
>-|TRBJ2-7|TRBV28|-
TGTGCCAGCAGTTCCCCCAGTACGACCTACGAGCAGTACTTC
CASSSPSTTYEQYF
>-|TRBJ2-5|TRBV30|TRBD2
TGTGCCTGGAGTAGGCGCGGGAGGGGAGAGACCCAGTACTTC
CAWSRRGRGETQYF
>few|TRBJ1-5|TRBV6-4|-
TGTGCCAGCAGTCCGGACAGCCAAAGTCAGCCCCAGCATTTT
CASSPDSQSQPQHF
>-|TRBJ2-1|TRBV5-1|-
TGCGCCAGCAGCTTGGATCGGCAGGGGTTGAATTATGAGCAGTTCTTC
CASSLDRQGLNYEQFF
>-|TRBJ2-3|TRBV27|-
TGTGCCAGCAGTTTACAGCGTGCAGATACGCAGTATTTT
CASSLQRADTQYF
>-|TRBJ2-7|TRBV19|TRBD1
TGTGCCAGTACCCCGGACAGGGGAAGTGAGCAGTACTTC
CASTPDRGSEQYF
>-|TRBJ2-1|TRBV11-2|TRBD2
TGTGCCAGCAGCACAAACCGATTAGCGGGGGGCTACAATGAGCAGTTCTTC
CASSTNRLAGGYNEQFF
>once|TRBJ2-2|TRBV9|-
TGTGCCAGCAGCGGGAGGGAGAACACCGGGGAGCTGTTTTTT
CASSGRENTGELFF
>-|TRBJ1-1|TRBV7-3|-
TGTGCCAGCAGCCCGCAGGGGTCGAGCACTGAAGCTTTCTTT
CASSPQGSSTEAFF
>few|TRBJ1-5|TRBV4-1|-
TGCGCCAGCAGCCAAGAAGGCAGGAATCAGCCCCAGCATTTT
CASSQEGRNQPQHF
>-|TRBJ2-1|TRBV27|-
TGTGCCAGCAGTGCAACCCAGGGTGTATCCTACAATGAGCAGTTCTTC
CASSATQGVSYNEQFF
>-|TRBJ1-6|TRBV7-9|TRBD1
TGTGCCAGCAGCCCCGCCCGGGACAGAGATTCACCCCTCCACTTT
CASSPARDRDSPLHF
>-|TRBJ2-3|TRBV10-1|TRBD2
TGCGCCAGCAGTGACCCTCGAGGGGTAGCGGGATCAGATACGCAGTATTTT
CASSDPRGVAGSDTQYF